One and the same sample provided the 18 T cell receptor beta chains below, sequenced in a study of blood T cell repertoires in COVID-19. Profiling relied on immunoSEQ multiplex PCR, and the TCRdb table lists in-frame clones only, not all of them. The repertoire holds about 180,000 clones, with about four fifths as singletons. Sequencing was carried out using peripheral blood. The receptor source for this set is a woman in her sixties or seventies with acute or convalescent COVID-19.

This sequence joins TRBV7-8 and TRBJ2-7, with unresolved D. Deletions cut 5 bases from V and 9 bases from J, with 20 bases between. The CDR3 sequence is 14 residues long. Germline values: CDR1 SGHVS, CDR2 FQNEAQ. The CDR3 spells CASSITLDLRAQYF. The CDR3 nucleotides are TGTGCCAGCAGCATAACCCTAGATCTACGTGCGCAGTACTTC.

The chain recombines TRBV28 with TRBJ1-1, with 7 bases identical to TRBD1. The CDR3 loop spans 14 amino acids. Germline values: CDR1 MDHEN, CDR2 SYDVKM. V was pared by 6 bases and J by 5 bases, with 9 bases of the junction left unmatched. CDR3 in DNA: TGTGCCAGCAGAGGGGGCAGGGTTTGGACTGAAGCTTTCTTT. It codes for CASRGGRVWTEAFF.

V gene TRBV7-9 combines with J gene TRBJ1-1, with TRBD1 as a possible D gene (6 bases). V gave up 2 bases and J gave up 10 bases, with 14 bases separating them. Germline V gene data show CDR1 as SEHNR and CDR2 as FQNEAQ (reference sequence). The CDR3 length is 13 residues. CDR3 sequence (DNA): TGTGCCAGCAGCTTAATATCGCAGGGGATAGCTTTCTTT. Translation gives CASSLISQGIAFF.

The CDR3 reads CASSPLGGGATDTQYF. CDR3 DNA: TGTGCCAGCAGTCCCTTGGGCGGGGGGGCAACAGATACGCAGTATTTT. The rearrangement uses TRBV28 and TRBJ2-3, with 9 bases aligning to TRBD2. This CDR3 spans 16 amino acids. Germline V gene sequence: CDR1 MDHEN, CDR2 SYDVKM. V was pared by 5 bases and J by 3 bases, with 9 bases of the junction left unmatched.

This chain links TRBV7-2 with TRBJ1-3; D might be TRBD1 (6 bases). The V and J ends lost 5 bases and 5 bases respectively, with 28 bases between them. Per germline, CDR1 SGHTA and CDR2 FQGNSA. CDR3 size: 19 residues. CDR3 residues: CASSPRDNFRPSPRNTIYF. The CDR3, as DNA: TGTGCCAGCAGCCCCCGGGACAACTTTCGGCCGTCCCCTCGAAACACCATATATTTT.

The chain carries TRBV3-1 (or the pseudogene TRBV3-2) and TRBJ1-6; D might be TRBD1 (5 bases). CDR3 length: 15 residues. Germline lookup yields CDR1 LGHDT and CDR2 YNNKEL (reference sequence). V shed 1 base and J shed 10 bases, with 14 bases lying between them. The CDR3 DNA follows: TGTGCCAGCAGCCAAGGGGGGGGGTTGAGCTCACCCCTCCACTTT. Its protein product is CASSQGGGLSSPLHF.

The chain has TRBV28 and TRBJ1-4, with 7 bases aligning to TRBD1. CDR3 length: 14 amino acids. From germline, CDR1 is MDHEN and CDR2 SYDVKM. V was clipped by 1 base and J by 5 bases; unmatched bases: 1. In nucleotides, the CDR3 is TGTGCCAGCAGTTTATACAGGGGAAATGAAAAACTGTTTTTT. This codes for CASSLYRGNEKLFF.

The V gene is TRBV3-1 (or the pseudogene TRBV3-2), the J gene TRBJ1-1, with 11 bases lining up with TRBD1. The CDR3 has 15 residues. Trimming at V came to 3 bases and at J to 5 bases, leaving 5 bases not matched to a gene. Germline values: CDR1 LGHDT, CDR2 YNNKEL (reference sequence). CDR3 DNA sequence: TGTGCCAGCAGCCAGGGGACAGGGGGAAGGACTGAAGCTTTCTTT. It codes for CASSQGTGGRTEAFF.

V is TRBV10-3 and J is TRBJ2-6; maybe TRBD2 (6 bases). Trimming shortened V by 2 bases and J by 1 base, and 9 bases separated the two germline ends. The CDR3 is made up of 16 amino acids. Germline loops: CDR1 ENHRY, CDR2 SYGVKD. The CDR3 is CAISEAGQSGANVLTF. The CDR3 DNA reads as TGTGCCATCAGTGAGGCGGGGCAATCTGGGGCCAACGTCCTGACTTTC.

This chain links TRBV2 with TRBJ1-5; 8 bases fit TRBD1. CDR3 length: 14 residues. V was clipped by 6 bases and J by 9 bases; unmatched bases: 10. CDR1 is SNHLY, CDR2 FYNNEI, per germline. CDR3 protein: CASRRQGPSGPQHF. CDR3 DNA sequence: TGTGCCAGCAGACGACAGGGGCCCTCGGGGCCCCAGCATTTT.

The chain recombines TRBV5-1 with TRBJ2-7, with D maybe TRBD1 (6 bases). Germline values: CDR1 SGHRS, CDR2 YFSETQ. CDR3 length: 15 amino acids. Trimming shortened V by 5 bases and J by 3 bases, and 18 bases separated the two germline ends. The CDR3 DNA is TGCGCCAGCAGAGGTCCGGGACAAGGACTCTACGAGCAGTACTTC. Translation gives CASRGPGQGLYEQYF.

The chain carries TRBV7-8 and TRBJ1-2; 8 nucleotides match TRBD1. After removal of 4 bases from V and 8 bases from J, the junction contained 18 bases not matched to a gene. The CDR3 loop spans 17 amino acids. Per germline, CDR1 SGHVS and CDR2 FQNEAQ. In DNA form, the CDR3 reads TGTGCCAGCAGCTCTATCCCGGGACAGGCACGTCCCATGGGCTACACCTTC. Amino acids: CASSSIPGQARPMGYTF.

CDR3: CASSRQGRLGQFF. In DNA, the CDR3 is TGTGCCAGCAGTAGGCAGGGCCGGCTGGGGCAGTTCTTC. The V and J genes are TRBV27 and TRBJ2-1; TRBD1 might be the D (5 bases). The germline V and J ends were trimmed by 5 bases and 12 bases, with 17 bases remaining between them. The CDR3 is 13 amino acids. Germline CDR1 reads MNHEY; CDR2 reads SMNVEV (reference sequence).

This rearrangement joins TRBV28 to TRBJ2-2; D is perhaps TRBD1 (5 bases). Trimming took off 2 bases at V and 7 bases at J, with 11 bases between the two ends. The germline gives CDR1 MDHEN, CDR2 SYDVKM. The CDR3 is 14 amino acids. CDR3 sequence: CASSLPGYGGELFF. In DNA, the CDR3 is TGTGCCAGCAGTTTACCAGGGTATGGCGGGGAGCTGTTTTTT.

V is TRBV18 and J is TRBJ1-1, with a tentative D call TRBD1 (5 bases). V shed 3 bases and J shed 4 bases, with 15 bases lying between them. The CDR3 extends over 15 amino acids. The germline V gene has CDR1 KGHSH and CDR2 LQKENI. The CDR3 sequence is CASSPARGGVTEAFF. The CDR3 DNA reads as TGTGCCAGCTCACCGGCTAGGGGCGGCGTCACTGAAGCTTTCTTT. The entire variable domain, with the rest obtained from reference TRBV18 and TRBJ1-1, is as follows: NAGVMQNPRHLVRRRGQEARLRCSPMKGHSHVYWYRQLPEEGLKFMVYLQKENIIDESGMPKERFSAEFPKEGPSILRIQQVVRGDSAAYFCASSPARGGVTEAFFGQGTRLTVV.

V usage is TRBV6-2 or TRBV6-3 and J usage is TRBJ1-2; TRBD1 aligns across 10 bases. The trim removed 2 bases at V and 7 bases at J, leaving 4 bases unmatched. Looked up from germline, CDR1 is MNHEY and CDR2 is SVGEGT. The CDR3 runs 14 residues. The CDR3 loop is CASSYGGQGTGYTF. The CDR3 coding sequence is TGTGCCAGCAGTTACGGGGGACAGGGGACTGGCTACACCTTC.

The chain links TRBV6-2 or TRBV6-3 to TRBJ1-2; a weak D match, TRBD1 (5 bases). This CDR3 region has 14 residues. V was clipped by 1 base and J by 4 bases, with 10 bases between them. Germline CDR1 MNHEY, CDR2 SVGEGT. The CDR3 spells CASSYFTGIYGYTF. The CDR3 DNA is TGTGCCAGCAGTTACTTTACAGGCATCTATGGCTACACCTTC.

V usage is TRBV18 and J usage is TRBJ1-1, with D possibly being TRBD1 (5 bases). Germline loops: CDR1 KGHSH, CDR2 LQKENI. The CDR3 length is 15 residues. Trimming shortened V by 3 bases and J by 1 base, and 12 bases separated the two germline ends. CDR3: CASSPIGTSNTEAFF. Here the CDR3 DNA reads TGTGCCAGCTCACCGATAGGGACTTCGAACACTGAAGCTTTCTTT.